This record looks at one T cell receptor beta chain sequence and its context. This CDR3 is 13 amino acids long. Per the germline V gene, CDR1 is MNHEY and CDR2 is SVGEGT. The data stem from a study of blood T cells in healthy people across ages. A second PCR, run for roughly 7 to 12 cycles, used a sample-barcoded 5' primer plus a J-beta primer mix. Each CDR3 protein gets one entry after TCRdb re-called the 5' RACE reads with MiXCR. The repertoire includes 1.5 million to 2 million distinct CDR3 sequences, just under 50% of them detected once, and more than 2% sits in the top ten. The sequenced sample was blood. The gene calls are TRBV6-2 or TRBV6-3 and TRBJ2-7; the D is unclear. The DNA end lines up better with TRBJ2-5; the J call may be wrong. The TCR was taken from a woman aged 40-49 years in good health. Written as DNA, the CDR3 is TGTGCCAGCAGTTACACTGGTCGAGAGACCCAGTACTTC. This sequence encodes CASSYTGRETQYF.